The clone carrying this T cell receptor (beta chain) appeared many times. The data stem from a study of T cells after yellow fever vaccination. This CDR3 is built from 13 residues. Each CDR3 protein gets one entry after TCRdb re-called the 5' RACE reads with MiXCR. The repertoire includes about 580,000 distinct CDR3 sequences, roughly 17% of them detected once, and 17% sits in the top ten. This chain uses TRBV21-1 with TRBJ2-7. TRBV21-1 is a documented pseudogene. This material consisted of PBMCs, taken 5 to 6 days after the first yellow fever vaccination. This receptor was identified in a man aged 18 to 30 who received the YFV17D yellow fever vaccine. CDR3 coding DNA: TGTGCCAGCAGCAAAGTCAACTCCTACGAGCAGTACTTC. Amino acids: CASSKVNSYEQYF.